This T cell receptor (beta chain) was sequenced for a study of shared clonotypes between healthy human individuals. Study-level findings and limits: Measured sharing among donors was expected to vary with sequencing depth.

Regarding this clone: Its antigen remains unidentified.

The germline CDR1 and CDR2 sequences are MNHEY and SVGAGI. With V trimmed by 6 bases and J by 6 bases, 7 bases remained unmatched. The CDR3 has 14 amino acids. Assay used: immunoSEQ multiplex PCR; TCRdb lists only in-frame clones, some missing. This sample has about 600,000 clones, with roughly 72% found just once. Those who donated, Caucasian adults without exception, all lived in Nashville, Tennessee. Sequencing used PBMCs. The sequence came from a woman aged 40 to 50 in good health. Some clones in this sample may be carry-over from other donors' samples. This chain links TRBV6-5 with TRBJ2-2, with 7 positions matching TRBD1. The CDR3 DNA reads as TGTGCCAGCAGGCCCGACAGGGCCCCCGGGGAGCTGTTTTTT. Its translation: CASRPDRAPGELFF.